The 10 T cell receptor beta chains below come from one sample, sequenced in a study of cytomegalovirus exposure and HLA in healthy donors. The PCR had 60 Vbeta and 13 Jbeta primers. Produced via immunoSEQ multiplex PCR; TCRdb's table is partial and in-frame only. The table lists under 150,000 clones, approximately 77% of them singletons, with under 5.5% in the top ten. The sample comprised PBMCs. Receptor source: a woman between 45 and 60 years old in good health and CMV-seronegative.

The V call is TRBV7-3, the J call TRBJ1-1, with D unclear. Germline V gene data show CDR1 as SGHTA and CDR2 as FQGTGA. The CDR3 contains 17 residues. The V gene lost 2 bases and the J gene lost 1 base, with 17 bases spanning the gap. The CDR3 DNA follows: TGTGCCAGCAGCTTAGCCCCTGGCCGCCCGTCGAACACTGAAGCTTTCTTT. Translated: CASSLAPGRPSNTEAFF.

The rearrangement uses TRBV2 and TRBJ2-1; D perhaps matches TRBD2 (6 bases). With 6 bases removed from V and 8 bases from J, the gap between germline ends came to 14 bases. Per germline, CDR1 SNHLY and CDR2 FYNNEI. CDR3 length: 13 residues. CDR3 coding DNA: TGTGCCAGCAGCCTGCGGGGTAACGATGAGCAGTTCTTC. Its protein product is CASSLRGNDEQFF.

In this sample, this clone turned up a few times. The CDR3, as DNA: TGTGCCAGCAGCATGAGGACTAGCGCTAGCACAGATACGCAGTATTTT. Its protein product is CASSMRTSASTDTQYF. The chain carries TRBV5-4 and TRBJ2-3, with 9 bases that match TRBD2. The germline V gene encodes CDR1 SGHNT and CDR2 YYREEE (reference sequence). The CDR3 loop spans 16 amino acids. V lost 4 bases to trimming and J lost 0 bases; unmatched junction nucleotides: 6.

The table lists this clone with a few counts. The rearrangement uses TRBV10-2 and TRBJ2-5; 15 bases align to TRBD2. V lost 2 bases to trimming and J lost 4 bases; unmatched junction nucleotides: 2. The CDR3 runs 16 residues. CDR1 and CDR2 (germline): WSHSY, SAAADI. CDR3 DNA sequence: TGCGCCAGCAGTGAGAGGACTAGCGGGGGGGGAGAGACCCAGTACTTC. This encodes CASSERTSGGGETQYF.

The chain is built from TRBV5-1 and TRBJ1-4, with 9 bases identical to TRBD1. The CDR3 extends over 14 amino acids. The V segment lost 4 bases and the J segment 7 bases; nucleotides outside the gene matches: 5. Germline V gene sequence: CDR1 SGHRS, CDR2 YFSETQ. The CDR3 is CASSPGQGGEKLFF. In DNA form, the CDR3 reads TGCGCCAGCAGCCCGGGACAGGGTGGTGAAAAACTGTTTTTT.

The genes are TRBV11-3 and TRBJ1-6; D perhaps matches TRBD1 (6 bases). Trimming took 3 bases from V and 8 from J, leaving 8 bases between them. Germline V gene lookup returns CDR1 SGHNT and CDR2 YENEEA. The CDR3 is 13 residues long. DNA for the CDR3: TGTGCCAGCAGCTTTAGACAGGATTCACCCCTCCACTTT. Protein sequence: CASSFRQDSPLHF.

This chain uses TRBV28 with TRBJ1-4; D remains ambiguous. The V gene lost 6 bases and the J gene lost 0 bases, with 11 bases spanning the gap. The germline CDR1 and CDR2 sequences are MDHEN and SYDVKM. CDR3 size: 15 residues. CDR3 residues: CASSPSGATNEKLFF. In nucleotides, the CDR3 is TGTGCCAGCAGCCCATCGGGAGCAACTAATGAAAAACTGTTTTTT.

J is TRBJ1-3 and V is TRBV7-9; possibly TRBD1 for D (5 bases). Trimming removed 5 bases from V and 1 base from J, with 9 bases in between. Germline CDR1 is SEHNR and CDR2 is FQNEAQ (reference sequence). This CDR3 comprises 14 residues. The CDR3, as DNA: TGTGCCAGCAGCCCCCAGGGATCTGGAAACACCATATATTTT. Encoded protein: CASSPQGSGNTIYF.

This clone was found a few times. This rearrangement joins TRBV10-2 to TRBJ2-3; 8 nucleotides line up with TRBD2. V was pared by 9 bases and J by 3 bases, with 8 bases of the junction left unmatched. Germline V gene data show CDR1 as WSHSY and CDR2 as SAAADI. CDR3 length: 14 residues. The CDR3 DNA reads TGCGCCAGTTCCGACGGGGGGGCGACAGATACGCAGTATTTT. Its translation: CASSDGGATDTQYF.

The chain is built from TRBV11-3 and TRBJ2-5; 11 nucleotides agree with TRBD1. After removal of 5 bases from V and 5 bases from J, the junction contained 7 bases not matched to a gene. The CDR3 has 15 amino acids. Germline assignment: CDR1 SGHNT and CDR2 YENEEA. CDR3 residues: CASSRRTGGWETQYF. The CDR3 DNA follows: TGTGCCAGCAGCCGAAGGACAGGGGGCTGGGAGACCCAGTACTTC.